This T cell receptor (beta chain) was retrieved from a study of blood T cell repertoires in COVID-19 (dated by TCRdb to the early 2020s). Regarding the study in general: Samples covering the acute and convalescent phases of COVID-19 were provided by collaborators in the United States, Italy and Spain. The prospective study material was composed of cDNA or gDNA derived from T cells, B-cell-depleted T cells, or PBMCs. The dataset comprised deeply sampled blood TCRbeta repertoires from subjects exposed to, actively infected with, or recovered from COVID-19. A freely available public database, intended as a resource for researchers studying the immune response to SARS-CoV-2, is where the repertoires were released. Samples came from the ongoing ImmuneRACE study (first 160 participants) plus 1,254 subjects from 6 global collaborators. Nearly every sample came with metadata listing a de-identified subject ID, COVID-19 status, age in years and sex. Where available, HLA class I and class II types were obtained from metadata supplied by the sample provider rather than from assay-based typing. Results and caveats for the whole study, not just this receptor: Clinical and demographic metadata were provided uncurated, with the amount varying by source and participant.

In regard to this clone: Its recognized antigen is unknown. The record has no base qualities; no much larger clone is one base away.

The CDR3 starts with the cysteine, ends with the phenylalanine, and has 15 residues. Only the CDR3 part of the read is kept: 45 bases, read in frame from the first base. CDR1 SGHDT and CDR2 YYEEEE are derived from the germline V gene. V loses 4 bases of germline sequence and J loses 2 bases, and the interval between the two ends is 13 bases. TCRbeta CDR3 regions were amplified from genomic DNA by means of the immunoSEQ Assay, a bias-controlled multiplex PCR. The source study handled its data this way. Within the assay, amplification of reference gene primers was used to estimate how many nucleated cells each sample contained. Sequence reads were collapsed and filtered to measure the absolute abundance of every unique TCRbeta CDR3 rearrangement. Productive Simpson clonality was computed per sample as the square root of Simpson's diversity index over productive rearrangements. In TCRdb, the immuneACCESS table is reduced to in-frame sequences with V and J assigned. These tables do not hold every clone; where another copy was compared, an unresolved V gene accounts for under half, and the others remain unexplained. D and trimming were read from the DNA, whereas the V and J calls and clone size are those reported in that table. This sample lists 100,000 to 150,000 clones; around 85% were detected once. The ten largest clones add up to over 15% of the sample.

The collaborating institutions used their own protocols to collect whole blood in K2EDTA tubes. Collaborator samples were shipped for TCRbeta analysis as frozen whole blood, isolated PBMCs, or DNA extracted from either sample type. The clonotype comes from a woman in her forties or fifties with acute or convalescent COVID-19. Sequenced: peripheral blood. The chain couples TRBV5-6 to TRBJ1-5; too little of a D gene remains to name it. In nucleotide form, the sequence is TGTGCCAGCAGCGTTGGGTACAGTCGCAATCAGCCCCAGCATTTT. It translates to CASSVGYSRNQPQHF. The reference TRBV5-6 and TRBJ1-5 proteins fill in what lies around the CDR3, so the full variable domain reads DAGVTQSPTHLIKTRGQQVTLRCSPKSGHDTVSWYQQALGQGPQFIFQYYEEEERQRGNFPDRFSGHQFPNYSSELNVNALLLGDSALYLCASSVGYSRNQPQHFGDGTRLSIL.